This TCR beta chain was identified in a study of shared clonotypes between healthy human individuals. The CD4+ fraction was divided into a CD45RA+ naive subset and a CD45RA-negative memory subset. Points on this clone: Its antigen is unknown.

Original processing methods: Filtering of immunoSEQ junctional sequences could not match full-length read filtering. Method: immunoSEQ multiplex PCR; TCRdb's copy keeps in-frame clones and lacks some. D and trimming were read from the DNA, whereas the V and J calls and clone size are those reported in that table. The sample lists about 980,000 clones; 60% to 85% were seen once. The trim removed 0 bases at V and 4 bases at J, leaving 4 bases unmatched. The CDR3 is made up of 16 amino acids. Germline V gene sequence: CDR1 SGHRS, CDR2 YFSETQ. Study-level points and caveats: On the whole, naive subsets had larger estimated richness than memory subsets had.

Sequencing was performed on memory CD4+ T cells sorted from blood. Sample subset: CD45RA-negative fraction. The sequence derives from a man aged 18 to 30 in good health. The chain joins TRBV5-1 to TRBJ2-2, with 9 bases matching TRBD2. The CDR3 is CASSLVLSGGTGELFF. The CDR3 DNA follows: TGCGCCAGCAGCTTGGTACTTAGCGGGGGCACCGGGGAGCTGTTTTTT.